This T cell receptor (beta chain) was captured in a study of blood T cell repertoires in COVID-19. Profiled with immunoSEQ multiplex PCR; TCRdb holds only in-frame clones, not every one. This table has under 100,000 clones, approximately 89% appearing once. This receptor was taken from a human donor in a cohort sampled during active COVID-19. Input material: peripheral blood.

The CDR3 region is CASSLWSGVTEAFF. The DNA for the CDR3 is TGTGCCAGCAGTTTATGGTCCGGGGTGACTGAAGCTTTCTTT. The chain combines TRBV27 with TRBJ1-1; D is unclear. Between the trimmed V and J ends, which lost 1 base and 5 bases, there was a span of 11 bases. CDR1 and CDR2 from the germline V gene are MNHEY and SMNVEV (reference sequence). This CDR3 contains 14 residues.